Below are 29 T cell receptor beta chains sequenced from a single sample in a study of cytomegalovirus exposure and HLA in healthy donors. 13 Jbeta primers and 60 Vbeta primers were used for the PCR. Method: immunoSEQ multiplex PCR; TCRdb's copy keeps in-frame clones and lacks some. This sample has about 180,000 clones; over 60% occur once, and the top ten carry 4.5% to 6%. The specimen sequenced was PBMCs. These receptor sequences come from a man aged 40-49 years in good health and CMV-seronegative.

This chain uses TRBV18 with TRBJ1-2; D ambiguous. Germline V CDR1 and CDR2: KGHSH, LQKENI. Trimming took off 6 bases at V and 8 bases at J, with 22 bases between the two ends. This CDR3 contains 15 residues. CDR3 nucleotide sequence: TGTGCCAGCTCTCCTGACGTAAGCGTGCCTTGGGGCTACACCTTC. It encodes CASSPDVSVPWGYTF. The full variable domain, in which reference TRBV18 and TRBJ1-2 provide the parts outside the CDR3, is NAGVMQNPRHLVRRRGQEARLRCSPMKGHSHVYWYRQLPEEGLKFMVYLQKENIIDESGMPKERFSAEFPKEGPSILRIQQVVRGDSAAYFCASSPDVSVPWGYTFGSGTRLTVV.

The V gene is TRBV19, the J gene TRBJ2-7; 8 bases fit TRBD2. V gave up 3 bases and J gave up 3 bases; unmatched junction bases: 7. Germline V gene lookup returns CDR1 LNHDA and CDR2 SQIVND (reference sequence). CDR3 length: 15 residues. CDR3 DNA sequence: TGTGCCAGTAGTATTGTGGCGGGAGGAGTCTACGAGCAGTACTTC. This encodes CASSIVAGGVYEQYF.

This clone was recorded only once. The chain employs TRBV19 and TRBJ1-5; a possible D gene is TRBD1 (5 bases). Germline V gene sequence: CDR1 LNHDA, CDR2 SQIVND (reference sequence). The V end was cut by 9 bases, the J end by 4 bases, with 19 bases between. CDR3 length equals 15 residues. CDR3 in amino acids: CASLTPKRGNQPQHF. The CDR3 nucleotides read TGTGCCAGCCTAACACCTAAACGGGGGAATCAGCCCCAGCATTTT. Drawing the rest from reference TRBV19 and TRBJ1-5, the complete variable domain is DGGITQSPKYLFRKEGQNVTLSCEQNLNHDAMYWYRQDPGQGLRLIYYSQIVNDFQKGDIAEGYSVSREKKESFPLTVTSAQKNPTAFYLCASLTPKRGNQPQHFGDGTRLSIL.

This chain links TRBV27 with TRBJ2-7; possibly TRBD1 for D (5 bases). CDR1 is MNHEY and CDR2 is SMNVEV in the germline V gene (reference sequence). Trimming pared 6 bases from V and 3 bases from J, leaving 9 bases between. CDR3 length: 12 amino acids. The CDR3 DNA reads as TGTGCCAGCAGGGACATAAACTACGAGCAGTACTTC. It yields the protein CASRDINYEQYF.

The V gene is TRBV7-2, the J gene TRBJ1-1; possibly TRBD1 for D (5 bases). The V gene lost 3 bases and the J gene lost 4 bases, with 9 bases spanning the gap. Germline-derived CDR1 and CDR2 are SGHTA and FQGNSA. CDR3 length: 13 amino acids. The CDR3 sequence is CASSLEGSTEAFF. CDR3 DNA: TGTGCCAGCAGCTTGGAGGGGAGCACTGAAGCTTTCTTT. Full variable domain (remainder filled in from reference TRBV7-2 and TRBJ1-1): GAGVSQSPSNKVTEKGKDVELRCDPISGHTALYWYRQSLGQGLEFLIYFQGNSAPDKSGLPSDRFSAERTGGSVSTLTIQRTQQEDSAVYLCASSLEGSTEAFFGQGTRLTVV.

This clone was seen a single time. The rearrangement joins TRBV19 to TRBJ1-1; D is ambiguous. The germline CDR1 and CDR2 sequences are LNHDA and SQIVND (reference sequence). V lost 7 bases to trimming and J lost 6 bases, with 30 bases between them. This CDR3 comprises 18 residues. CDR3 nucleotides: TGTGCCAGTACCACCTCTATAGCAAGAGTAGCTGGGTGGGCTGAAGCTTTCTTT. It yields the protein CASTTSIARVAGWAEAFF.

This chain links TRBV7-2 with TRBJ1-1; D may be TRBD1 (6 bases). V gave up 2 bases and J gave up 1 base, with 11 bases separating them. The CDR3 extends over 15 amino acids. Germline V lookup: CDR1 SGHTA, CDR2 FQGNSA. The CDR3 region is CASSLNGRGNTEAFF. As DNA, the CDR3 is TGTGCCAGCAGCTTAAACGGCAGGGGGAACACTGAAGCTTTCTTT.

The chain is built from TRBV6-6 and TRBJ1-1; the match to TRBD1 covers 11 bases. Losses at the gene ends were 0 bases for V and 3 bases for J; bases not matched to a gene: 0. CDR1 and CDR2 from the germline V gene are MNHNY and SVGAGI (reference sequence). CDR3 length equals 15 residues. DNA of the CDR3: TGTGCCAGCAGTTACTCGGGACAGGGGGACACTGAAGCTTTCTTT. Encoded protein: CASSYSGQGDTEAFF.

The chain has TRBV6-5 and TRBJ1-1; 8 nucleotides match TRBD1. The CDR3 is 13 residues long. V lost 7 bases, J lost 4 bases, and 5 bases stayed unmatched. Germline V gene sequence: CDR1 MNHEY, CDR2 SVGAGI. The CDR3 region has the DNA TGTGCCAGCATAGGACAGGGAGGCACTGAAGCTTTCTTT. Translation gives CASIGQGGTEAFF.

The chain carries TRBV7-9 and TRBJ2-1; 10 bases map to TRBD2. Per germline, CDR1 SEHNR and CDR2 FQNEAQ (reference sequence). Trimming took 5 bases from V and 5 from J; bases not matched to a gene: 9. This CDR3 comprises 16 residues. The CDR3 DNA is TGTGCCAGCAGCCCCGCCGGCACTAGCGGGGACAATGAGCAGTTCTTC. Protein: CASSPAGTSGDNEQFF.

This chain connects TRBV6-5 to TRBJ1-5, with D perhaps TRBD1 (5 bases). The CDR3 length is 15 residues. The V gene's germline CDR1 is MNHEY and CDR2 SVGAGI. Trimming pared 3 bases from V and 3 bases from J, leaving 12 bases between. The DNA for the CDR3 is TGTGCCAGCAGTTATAATCAGGGCTCCAATCAGCCCCAGCATTTT. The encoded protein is CASSYNQGSNQPQHF.

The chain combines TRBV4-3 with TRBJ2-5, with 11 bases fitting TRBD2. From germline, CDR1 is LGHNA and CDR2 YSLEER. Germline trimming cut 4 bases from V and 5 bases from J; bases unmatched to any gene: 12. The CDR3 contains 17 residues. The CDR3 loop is CASSPRGSGGAGETQYF. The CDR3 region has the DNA TGCGCCAGCAGCCCGCGGGGTAGCGGGGGGGCCGGGGAGACCCAGTACTTC.

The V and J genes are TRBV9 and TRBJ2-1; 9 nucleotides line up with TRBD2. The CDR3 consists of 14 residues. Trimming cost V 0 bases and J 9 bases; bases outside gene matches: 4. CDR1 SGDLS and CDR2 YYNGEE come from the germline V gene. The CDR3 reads CASSVGGTSSEQFF. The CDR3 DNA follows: TGTGCCAGCAGCGTAGGCGGGACTAGCAGTGAGCAGTTCTTC.

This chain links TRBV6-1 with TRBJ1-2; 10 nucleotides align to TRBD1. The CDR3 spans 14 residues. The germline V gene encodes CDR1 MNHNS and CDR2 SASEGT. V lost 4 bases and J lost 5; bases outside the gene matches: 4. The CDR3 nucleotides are TGTGCCAGCAGTGCCCGGACAGGGGGGTATGGCTACACCTTC. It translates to CASSARTGGYGYTF.

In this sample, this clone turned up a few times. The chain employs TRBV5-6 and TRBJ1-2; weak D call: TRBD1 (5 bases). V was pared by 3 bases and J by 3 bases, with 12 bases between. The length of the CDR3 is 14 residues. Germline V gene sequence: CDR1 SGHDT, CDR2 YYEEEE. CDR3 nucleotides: TGTGCCAGCAGCTCTAGGGGCGAAGACTATGGCTACACCTTC. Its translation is CASSSRGEDYGYTF.

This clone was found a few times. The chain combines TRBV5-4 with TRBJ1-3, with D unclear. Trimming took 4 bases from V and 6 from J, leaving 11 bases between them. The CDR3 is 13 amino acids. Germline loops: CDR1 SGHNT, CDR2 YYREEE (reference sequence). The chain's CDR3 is CASSADEANTIYF. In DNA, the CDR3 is TGTGCCAGCAGCGCCGACGAGGCAAACACCATATATTTT. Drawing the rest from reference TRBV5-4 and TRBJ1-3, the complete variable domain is ETGVTQSPTHLIKTRGQQVTLRCSSQSGHNTVSWYQQALGQGPQFIFQYYREEENGRGNFPPRFSGLQFPNYSSELNVNALELDDSALYLCASSADEANTIYFGEGSWLTVV.

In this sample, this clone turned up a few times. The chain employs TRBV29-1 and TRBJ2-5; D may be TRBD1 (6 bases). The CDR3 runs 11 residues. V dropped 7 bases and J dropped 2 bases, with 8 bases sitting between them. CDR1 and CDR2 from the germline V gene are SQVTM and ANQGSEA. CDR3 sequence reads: CSADRQETQYF. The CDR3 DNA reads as TGCAGCGCTGACAGGCAAGAGACCCAGTACTTC.

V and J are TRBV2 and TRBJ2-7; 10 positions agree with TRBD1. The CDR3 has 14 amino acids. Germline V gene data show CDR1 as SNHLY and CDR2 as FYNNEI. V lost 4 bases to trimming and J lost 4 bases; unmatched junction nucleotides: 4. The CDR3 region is CASSAGQGNYEQYF. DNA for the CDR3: TGTGCCAGCAGTGCGGGACAGGGGAATTACGAGCAGTACTTC.

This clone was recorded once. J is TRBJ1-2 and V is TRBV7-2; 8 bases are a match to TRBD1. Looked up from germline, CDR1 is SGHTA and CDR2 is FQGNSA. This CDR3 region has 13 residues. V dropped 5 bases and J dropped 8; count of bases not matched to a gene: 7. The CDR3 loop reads CASSQTGAGGYTF. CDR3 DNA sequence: TGTGCCAGCAGCCAGACAGGGGCGGGCGGCTACACCTTC.

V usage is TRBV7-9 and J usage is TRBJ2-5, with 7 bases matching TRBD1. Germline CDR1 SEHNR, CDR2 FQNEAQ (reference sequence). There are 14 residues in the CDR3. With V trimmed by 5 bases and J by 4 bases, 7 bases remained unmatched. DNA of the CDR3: TGTGCCAGCAGCGCCCGGGACAGAACAGAGACCCAGTACTTC. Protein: CASSARDRTETQYF.

The CDR3 region is CASSRHPGGTTDTQYF. The CDR3 bases are TGTGCCAGCAGCCGTCATCCGGGGGGCACCACAGATACGCAGTATTTT. The gene calls are TRBV5-8 and TRBJ2-3; a possible D gene is TRBD2 (7 bases). Trimming cost V 4 bases and J 2 bases, with 17 bases left between them. The CDR3 loop spans 16 amino acids. Germline V gives CDR1 SGHTS, CDR2 YDEGEE.

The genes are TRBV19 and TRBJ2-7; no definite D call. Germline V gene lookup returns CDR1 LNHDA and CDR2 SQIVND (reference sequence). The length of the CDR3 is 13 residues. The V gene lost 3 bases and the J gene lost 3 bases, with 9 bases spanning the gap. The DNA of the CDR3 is TGTGCCAGTAGTATGACAATCAACTACGAGCAGTACTTC. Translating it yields CASSMTINYEQYF.

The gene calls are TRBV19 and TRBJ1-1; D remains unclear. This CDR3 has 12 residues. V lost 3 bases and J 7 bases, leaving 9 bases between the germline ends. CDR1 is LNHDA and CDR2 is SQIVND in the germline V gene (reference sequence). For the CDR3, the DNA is TGTGCCAGTAGTATTGGGCAGCTTGAAGCTTTCTTT. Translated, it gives CASSIGQLEAFF. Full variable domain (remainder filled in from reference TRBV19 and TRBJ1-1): DGGITQSPKYLFRKEGQNVTLSCEQNLNHDAMYWYRQDPGQGLRLIYYSQIVNDFQKGDIAEGYSVSREKKESFPLTVTSAQKNPTAFYLCASSIGQLEAFFGQGTRLTVV.

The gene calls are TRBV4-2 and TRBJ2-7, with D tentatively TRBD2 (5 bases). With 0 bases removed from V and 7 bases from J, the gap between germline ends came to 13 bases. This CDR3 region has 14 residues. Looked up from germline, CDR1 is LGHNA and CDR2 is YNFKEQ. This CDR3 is CASSQEEVLKEQYF. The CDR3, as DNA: TGTGCCAGCAGCCAAGAGGAGGTCCTCAAAGAGCAGTACTTC.

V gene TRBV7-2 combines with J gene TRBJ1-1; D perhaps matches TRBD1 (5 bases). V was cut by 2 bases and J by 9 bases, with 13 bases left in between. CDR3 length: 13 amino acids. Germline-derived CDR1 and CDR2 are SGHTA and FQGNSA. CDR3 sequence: CASSLSPGGKAFF. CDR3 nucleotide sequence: TGTGCCAGCAGCTTAAGCCCGGGGGGAAAAGCTTTCTTT.

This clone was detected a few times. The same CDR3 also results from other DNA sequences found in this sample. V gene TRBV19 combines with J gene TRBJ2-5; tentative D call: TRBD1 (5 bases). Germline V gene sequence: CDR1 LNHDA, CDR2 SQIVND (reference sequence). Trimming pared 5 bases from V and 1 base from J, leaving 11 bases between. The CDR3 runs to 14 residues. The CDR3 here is CASSPRQIQETQYF. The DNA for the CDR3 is TGTGCCAGTAGTCCTCGACAGATCCAAGAGACCCAGTACTTC.

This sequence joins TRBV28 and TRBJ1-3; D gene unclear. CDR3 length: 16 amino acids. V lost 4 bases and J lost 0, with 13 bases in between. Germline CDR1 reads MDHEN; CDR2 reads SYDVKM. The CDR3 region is CASSSSQLSSGNTIYF. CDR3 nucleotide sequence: TGTGCCAGCAGTTCCTCTCAACTTAGCTCTGGAAACACCATATATTTT.

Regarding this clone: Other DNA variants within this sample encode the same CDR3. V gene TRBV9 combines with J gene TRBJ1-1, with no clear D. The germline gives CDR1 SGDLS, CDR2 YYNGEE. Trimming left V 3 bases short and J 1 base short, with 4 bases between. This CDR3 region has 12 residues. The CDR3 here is CASSASNTEAFF. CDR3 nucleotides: TGTGCCAGCAGCGCCTCGAACACTGAAGCTTTCTTT. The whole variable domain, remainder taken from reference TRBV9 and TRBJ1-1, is DSGVTQTPKHLITATGQRVTLRCSPRSGDLSVYWYQQSLDQGLQFLIQYYNGEERAKGNILERFSAQQFPDLHSELNLSSLELGDSALYFCASSASNTEAFFGQGTRLTVV.

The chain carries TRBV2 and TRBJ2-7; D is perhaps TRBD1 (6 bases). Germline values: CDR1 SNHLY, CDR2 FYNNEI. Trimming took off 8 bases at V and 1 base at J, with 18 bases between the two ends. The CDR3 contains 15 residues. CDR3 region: CASGPLGTTSYEQYF. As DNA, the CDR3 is TGTGCCAGCGGACCCCTGGGGACAACTTCCTACGAGCAGTACTTC.